What follows is one T cell receptor (beta chain) and its context. In the same sample, other DNA sequences code for this CDR3. The sample is drawn from a study of blood T cell repertoires in COVID-19. About the study: The samples span acute and convalescent COVID-19 from the United States, Italy and Spain.

Clones were read by immunoSEQ multiplex PCR, and TCRdb kept only the in-frame ones, dropping some. Of about 220,000 clones in the sample, approximately 85% were seen once. The TCR was taken from a woman in her 70s with COVID-19, enrolled during active disease. The sample was peripheral blood.

This CDR3 reads CASSLALSTDTQYF. As DNA, the CDR3 is TGTGCCAGCAGCTTAGCTTTAAGCACAGATACGCAGTATTTT. The rearrangement uses TRBV7-2 and TRBJ2-3, with D unresolved. V was clipped by 0 bases and J by 0 bases, with 4 bases between them. CDR1 and CDR2 from the germline V gene are SGHTA and FQGNSA. The length of the CDR3 is 14 residues.